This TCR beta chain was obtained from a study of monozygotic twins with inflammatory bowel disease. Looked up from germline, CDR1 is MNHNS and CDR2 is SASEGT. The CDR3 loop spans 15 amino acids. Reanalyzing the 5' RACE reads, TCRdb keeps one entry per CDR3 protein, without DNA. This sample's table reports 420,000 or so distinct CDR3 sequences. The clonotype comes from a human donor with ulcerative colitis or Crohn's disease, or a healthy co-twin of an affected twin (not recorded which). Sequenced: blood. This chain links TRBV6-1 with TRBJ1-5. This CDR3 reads CASHAAGPSNQPQHF.